The clone carrying this T cell receptor (beta chain) was seen a handful of times. Its antigen is not known. The method was immunoSEQ multiplex PCR; TCRdb's version includes in-frame clones alone and lacks a portion of them. The data hold tens of thousands of clones, with 70% observed a single time. This CDR3 contains 16 residues. V lost 3 bases and J 7 bases, leaving 16 bases between the germline ends. The V gene's germline CDR1 is SGHVS and CDR2 FQNEAQ. This record comes from a study of PD-1 blockade in classical Hodgkin lymphoma. Study-wide results and limits: Patients with a complete response exhibited baseline diversity comparable to newly diagnosed patients. Those starting nivolumab under 1 year post-ASCT were excluded.

Patients all relapsed after autologous stem cell transplantation, and there was variation in brentuximab vedotin exposure. Complete response, partial response or progressive disease was recorded as best response. This material consisted of peripheral blood mononuclear cells (PBMCs), taken before the second cycle of nivolumab. This TCR was sampled from a human donor with classical Hodgkin lymphoma. The chain recombines TRBV7-8 with TRBJ1-6; weak D call: TRBD1 (5 bases). CDR3 protein: CASSFRGTGENSPLHF. In DNA form, the CDR3 reads TGTGCCAGCAGCTTTAGAGGAACGGGGGAGAATTCACCCCTCCACTTT. The full variable domain, rest sourced from reference TRBV7-8 and TRBJ1-6, is GAGVSQSPRYKVAKRGQDVALRCDPISGHVSLFWYQQALGQGPEFLTYFQNEAQLDKSGLPSDRFFAERPEGSVSTLKIQRTQQEDSAVYLCASSFRGTGENSPLHFGNGTRLTVT.